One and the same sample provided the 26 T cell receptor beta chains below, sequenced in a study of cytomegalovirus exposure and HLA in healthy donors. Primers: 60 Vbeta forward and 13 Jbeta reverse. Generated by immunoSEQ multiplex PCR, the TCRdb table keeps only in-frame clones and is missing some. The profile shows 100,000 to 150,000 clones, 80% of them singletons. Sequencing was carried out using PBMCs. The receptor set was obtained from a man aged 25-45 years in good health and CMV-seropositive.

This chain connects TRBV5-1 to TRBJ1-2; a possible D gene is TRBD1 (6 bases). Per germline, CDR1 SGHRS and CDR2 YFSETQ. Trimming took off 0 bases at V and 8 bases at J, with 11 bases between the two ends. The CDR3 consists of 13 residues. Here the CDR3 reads CASSLVQGEGYTF. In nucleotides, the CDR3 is TGCGCCAGCAGCTTGGTACAGGGTGAGGGCTACACCTTC.

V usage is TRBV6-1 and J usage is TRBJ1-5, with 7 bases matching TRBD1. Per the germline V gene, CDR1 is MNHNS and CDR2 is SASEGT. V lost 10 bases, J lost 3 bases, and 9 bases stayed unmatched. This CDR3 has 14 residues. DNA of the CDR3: TGTGCCACCTGTGCAGGGACAGACAATCAGCCCCAGCATTTT. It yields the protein CATCAGTDNQPQHF.

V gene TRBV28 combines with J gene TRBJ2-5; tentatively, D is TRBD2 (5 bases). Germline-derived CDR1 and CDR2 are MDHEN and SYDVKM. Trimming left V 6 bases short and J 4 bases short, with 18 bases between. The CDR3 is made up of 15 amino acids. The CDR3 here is CASRRTPGWGETQYF. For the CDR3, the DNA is TGTGCCAGCAGACGTACACCGGGGTGGGGAGAGACCCAGTACTTC.

Here the CDR3 reads CASSLTGTDTQYF. The CDR3 bases are TGTGCCAGCAGTTTGACAGGGACAGATACGCAGTATTTT. This chain connects TRBV6-5 to TRBJ2-3, with 7 bases that match TRBD1. The trim removed 4 bases at V and 3 bases at J, leaving 1 base unmatched. This CDR3 spans 13 amino acids. CDR1 MNHEY and CDR2 SVGAGI come from the germline V gene.

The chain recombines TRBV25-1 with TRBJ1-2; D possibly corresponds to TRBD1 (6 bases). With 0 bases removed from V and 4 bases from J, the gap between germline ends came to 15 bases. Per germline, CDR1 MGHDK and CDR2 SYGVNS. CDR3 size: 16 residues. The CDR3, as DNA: TGTGCCAGCAGTGAATATGGACAGTGGAGCGGCTATGGCTACACCTTC. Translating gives CASSEYGQWSGYGYTF.

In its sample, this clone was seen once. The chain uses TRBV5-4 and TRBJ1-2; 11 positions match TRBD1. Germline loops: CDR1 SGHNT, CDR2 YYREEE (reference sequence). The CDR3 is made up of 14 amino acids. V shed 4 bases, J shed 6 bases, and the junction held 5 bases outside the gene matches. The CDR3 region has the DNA TGTGCCAGCAGCCTCGGGACAGGGGGGAATGGCTACACCTTC. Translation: CASSLGTGGNGYTF. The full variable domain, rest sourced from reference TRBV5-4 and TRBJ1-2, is ETGVTQSPTHLIKTRGQQVTLRCSSQSGHNTVSWYQQALGQGPQFIFQYYREEENGRGNFPPRFSGLQFPNYSSELNVNALELDDSALYLCASSLGTGGNGYTFGSGTRLTVV.

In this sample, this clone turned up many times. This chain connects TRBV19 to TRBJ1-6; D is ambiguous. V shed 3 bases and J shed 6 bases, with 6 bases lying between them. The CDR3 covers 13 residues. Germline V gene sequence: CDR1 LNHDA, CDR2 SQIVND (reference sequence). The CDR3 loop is CASSMVLNSPLHF. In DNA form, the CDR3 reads TGTGCCAGTAGTATGGTACTTAATTCACCCCTCCACTTT.

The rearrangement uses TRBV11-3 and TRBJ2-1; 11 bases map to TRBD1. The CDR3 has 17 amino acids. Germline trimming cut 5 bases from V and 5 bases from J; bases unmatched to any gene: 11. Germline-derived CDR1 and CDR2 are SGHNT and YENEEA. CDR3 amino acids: CASSGRPGQGGNNEQFF. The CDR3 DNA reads TGTGCCAGCAGCGGGCGTCCGGGACAGGGGGGGAACAATGAGCAGTTCTTC.

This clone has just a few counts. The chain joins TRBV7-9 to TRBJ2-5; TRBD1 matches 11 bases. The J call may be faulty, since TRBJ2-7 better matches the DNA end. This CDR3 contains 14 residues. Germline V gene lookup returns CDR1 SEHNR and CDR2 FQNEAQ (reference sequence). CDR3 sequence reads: CASSLLDRGHEQYF. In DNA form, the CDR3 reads TGTGCCAGCAGCTTATTGGACAGGGGGCACGAGCAGTACTTC.

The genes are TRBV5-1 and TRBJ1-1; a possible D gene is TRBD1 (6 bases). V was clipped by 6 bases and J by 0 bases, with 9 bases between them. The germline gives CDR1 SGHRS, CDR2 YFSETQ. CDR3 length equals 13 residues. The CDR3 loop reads CASIDRMNTEAFF. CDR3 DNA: TGCGCCAGCATCGACAGGATGAACACTGAAGCTTTCTTT.

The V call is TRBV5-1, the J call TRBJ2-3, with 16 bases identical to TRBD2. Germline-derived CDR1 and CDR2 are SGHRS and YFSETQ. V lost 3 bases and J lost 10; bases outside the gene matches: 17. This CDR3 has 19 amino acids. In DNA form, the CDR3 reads TGCGCCAGCAGCTCCGAGCCGGAAGGGACTAGCGGGGGGGCCGTCGCGCAGTATTTT. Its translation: CASSSEPEGTSGGAVAQYF. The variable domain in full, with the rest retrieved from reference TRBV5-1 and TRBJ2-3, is KAGVTQTPRYLIKTRGQQVTLSCSPISGHRSVSWYQQTPGQGLQFLFEYFSETQRNKGNFPGRFSGRQFSNSRSEMNVSTLELGDSALYLCASSSEPEGTSGGAVAQYFGPGTRLTVL.

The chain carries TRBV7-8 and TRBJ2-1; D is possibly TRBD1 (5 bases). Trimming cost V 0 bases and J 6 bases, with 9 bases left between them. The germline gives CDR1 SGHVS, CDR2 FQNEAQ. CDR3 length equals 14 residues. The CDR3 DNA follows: TGTGCCAGCAGCTTAGCGCAAAGGGGCAATGAGCAGTTCTTC. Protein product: CASSLAQRGNEQFF.

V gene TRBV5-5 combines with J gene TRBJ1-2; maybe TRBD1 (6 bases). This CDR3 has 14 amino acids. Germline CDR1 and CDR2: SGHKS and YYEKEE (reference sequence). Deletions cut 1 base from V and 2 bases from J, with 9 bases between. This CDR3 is CASSLRQANYGYTF. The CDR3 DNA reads TGTGCCAGCAGCTTGCGACAGGCCAACTATGGCTACACCTTC.

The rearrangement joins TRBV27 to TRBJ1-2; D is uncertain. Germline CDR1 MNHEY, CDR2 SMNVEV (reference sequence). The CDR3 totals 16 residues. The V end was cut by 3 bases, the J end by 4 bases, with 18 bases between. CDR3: CASSFIEAPDPYGYTF. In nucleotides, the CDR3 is TGTGCCAGCAGTTTCATAGAGGCTCCAGACCCCTATGGCTACACCTTC.

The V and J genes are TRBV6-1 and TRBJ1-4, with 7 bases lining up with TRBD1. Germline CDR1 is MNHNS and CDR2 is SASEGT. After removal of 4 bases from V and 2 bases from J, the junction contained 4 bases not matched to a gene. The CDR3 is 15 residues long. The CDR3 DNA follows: TGTGCCAGCAGTGTTCCGGGACAGACTAATGAAAAACTGTTTTTT. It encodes CASSVPGQTNEKLFF.

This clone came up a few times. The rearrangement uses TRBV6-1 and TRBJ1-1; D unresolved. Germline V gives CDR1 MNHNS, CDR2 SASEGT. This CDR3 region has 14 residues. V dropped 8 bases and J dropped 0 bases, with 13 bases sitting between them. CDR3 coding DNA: TGTGCCAGCTCGCCACTAGGCATGAACACTGAAGCTTTCTTT. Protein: CASSPLGMNTEAFF.

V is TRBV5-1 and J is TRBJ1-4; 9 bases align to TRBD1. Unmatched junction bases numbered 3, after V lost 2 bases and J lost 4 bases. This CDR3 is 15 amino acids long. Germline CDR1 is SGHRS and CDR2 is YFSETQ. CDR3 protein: CASSLLTGGNEKLFF. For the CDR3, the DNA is TGCGCCAGCAGCTTACTGACAGGGGGTAATGAAAAACTGTTTTTT.

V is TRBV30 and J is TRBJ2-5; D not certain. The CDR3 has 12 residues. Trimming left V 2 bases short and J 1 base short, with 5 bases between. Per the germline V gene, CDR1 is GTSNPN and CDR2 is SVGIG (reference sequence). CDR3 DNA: TGTGCCTGGAGTCTTCGCCAAGAGACCCAGTACTTC. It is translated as CAWSLRQETQYF. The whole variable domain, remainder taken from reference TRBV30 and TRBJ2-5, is SQTIHQWPATLVQPVGSPLSLECTVEGTSNPNLYWYRQAAGRGLQLLFYSVGIGQISSEVPQNLSASRPQDRQFILSSKKLLLSDSGFYLCAWSLRQETQYFGPGTRLLVL.

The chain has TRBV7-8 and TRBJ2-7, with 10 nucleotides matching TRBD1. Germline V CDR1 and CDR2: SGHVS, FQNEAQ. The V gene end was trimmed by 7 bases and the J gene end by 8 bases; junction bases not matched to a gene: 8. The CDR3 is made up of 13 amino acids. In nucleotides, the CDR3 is TGTGCCAGCACCGGGACAGGGGACCTCAAGCAGTACTTC. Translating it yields CASTGTGDLKQYF.

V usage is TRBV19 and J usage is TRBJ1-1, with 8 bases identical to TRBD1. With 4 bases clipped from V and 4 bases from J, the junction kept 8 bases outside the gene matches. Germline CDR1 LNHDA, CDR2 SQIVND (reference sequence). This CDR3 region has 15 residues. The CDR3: CASSTYGQGSTEAFF. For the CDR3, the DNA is TGTGCCAGTAGTACCTACGGACAGGGTAGCACTGAAGCTTTCTTT.

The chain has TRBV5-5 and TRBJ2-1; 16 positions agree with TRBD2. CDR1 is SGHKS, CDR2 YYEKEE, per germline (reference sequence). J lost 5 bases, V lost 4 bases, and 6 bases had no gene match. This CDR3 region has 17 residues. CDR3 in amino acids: CASSLGTSGGADNEQFF. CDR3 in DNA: TGTGCCAGCAGCCTCGGGACTAGCGGGGGGGCGGACAATGAGCAGTTCTTC.

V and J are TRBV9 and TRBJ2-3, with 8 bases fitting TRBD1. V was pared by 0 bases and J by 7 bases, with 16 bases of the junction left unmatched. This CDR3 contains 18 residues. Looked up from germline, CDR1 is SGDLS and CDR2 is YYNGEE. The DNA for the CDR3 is TGTGCCAGCAGCGTAGCAGTTGGGATGGCAGGGGGCGCGCATACGCAGTATTTT. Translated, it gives CASSVAVGMAGGAHTQYF. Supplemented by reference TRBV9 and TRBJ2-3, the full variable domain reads DSGVTQTPKHLITATGQRVTLRCSPRSGDLSVYWYQQSLDQGLQFLIQYYNGEERAKGNILERFSAQQFPDLHSELNLSSLELGDSALYFCASSVAVGMAGGAHTQYFGPGTRLTVL.

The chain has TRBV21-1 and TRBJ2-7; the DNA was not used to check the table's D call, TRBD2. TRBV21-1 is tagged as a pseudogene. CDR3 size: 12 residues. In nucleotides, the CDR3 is TGTGCCAGCAGCAAAAAATGGGAGGGACGATACTTC. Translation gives CASSKKWEGRYF.

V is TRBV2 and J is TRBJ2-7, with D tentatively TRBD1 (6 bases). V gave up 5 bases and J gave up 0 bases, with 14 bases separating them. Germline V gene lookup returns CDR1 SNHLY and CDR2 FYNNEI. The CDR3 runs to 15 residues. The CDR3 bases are TGTGCCAGCAGTCAGGGGACGTTTTACTCCTACGAGCAGTACTTC. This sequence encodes CASSQGTFYSYEQYF. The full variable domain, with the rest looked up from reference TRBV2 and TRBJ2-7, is EPEVTQTPSHQVTQMGQEVILRCVPISNHLYFYWYRQILGQKVEFLVSFYNNEISEKSEIFDDQFSVERPDGSNFTLKIRSTKLEDSAMYFCASSQGTFYSYEQYFGPGTRLTVT.

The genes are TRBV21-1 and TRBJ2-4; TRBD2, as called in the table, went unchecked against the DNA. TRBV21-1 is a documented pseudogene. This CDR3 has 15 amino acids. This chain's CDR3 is CASSKALSRENIQYF. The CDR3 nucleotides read TGTGCCAGCAGCAAAGCGCTTTCGAGGGAAAACATTCAGTACTTC.

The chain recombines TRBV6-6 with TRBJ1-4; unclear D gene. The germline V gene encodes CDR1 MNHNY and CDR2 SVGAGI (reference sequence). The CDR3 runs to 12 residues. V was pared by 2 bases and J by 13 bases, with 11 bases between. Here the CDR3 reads CASSYPPSGLFF. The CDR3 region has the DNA TGTGCCAGCAGTTACCCCCCGAGTGGACTGTTTTTT.